Described below is a single T cell receptor (beta chain) sequence and its context. Its antigen is as yet unknown. This sample is part of a study of T cell responses to AZD1222 COVID-19 vaccine. Study outcomes and limitations: Spike-specific TCR breadth and depth both grew after two AZD1222 doses. White British people made up most donors, females outnumbered males, and clonal diversity was possibly underestimated. The repertoires were collected only after the peak T cell response.

TCRdb's copy holds only in-frame clones and misses some; the assay was immunoSEQ multiplex PCR. The profile shows about 150,000 clones, over 65% of them singletons. The CDR3 runs 13 residues. Germline loops: CDR1 MNHEY, CDR2 SVGAGI. V lost 11 bases and J 0 bases, leaving 13 bases between the germline ends. The clonotype was recovered from an adult in good health. This specimen was peripheral blood, taken on day 0 of AZD1222 vaccination. This sequence joins TRBV6-5 and TRBJ1-1; tentative D call: TRBD1 (6 bases). The CDR3 DNA reads TGTGCCGTATCGACAGGTATGAACACTGAAGCTTTCTTT. Translating it yields CAVSTGMNTEAFF.